The 2 T cell receptor beta chains given below trace back to one sample, sequenced in a study of radiotherapy plus CTLA-4 blockade in lung cancer. TCRdb's table, derived via immunoSEQ multiplex PCR, lists solely in-frame clones and lacks some. The sample records 45,000 to 55,000 clones, 75% to 90% being singletons. The specimen comprised peripheral blood, sampled from a patient treated with radiotherapy plus ipilimumab. All receptors derive from a human donor with non-small cell lung cancer that progressed on radiotherapy plus ipilimumab. Some clones in this sample may be carry-over from other donors' samples.

The gene calls are TRBV11-2 and TRBJ2-3; TRBD2 aligns across 11 bases. J lost 2 bases, V lost 4 bases, and 5 bases had no gene match. The CDR3 totals 16 residues. The germline V gene encodes CDR1 SGHAT and CDR2 FQNNGV. The CDR3 protein is CASSSGTSGYTDTQYF. The CDR3 DNA reads TGTGCCAGCAGCTCCGGGACTAGCGGTTACACAGATACGCAGTATTTT.

The rearrangement uses TRBV5-1 and TRBJ1-6; 8 positions match TRBD1. This CDR3 has 15 amino acids. Per germline, CDR1 SGHRS and CDR2 YFSETQ. J gave up 9 bases and V 4 bases, and 9 bases lay outside the gene matches. CDR3 coding DNA: TGCGCCAGCAGCCTCCAGGGACAGGAGGGTTCACCCCTCCACTTT. This codes for CASSLQGQEGSPLHF.